This T cell receptor beta chain was sequenced for a study of T cell repertoires in cytomegalovirus infection. Comment on this clonotype: Its cognate antigen is unknown.

Germline V gene data show CDR1 as MNHEY and CDR2 as SMNVEV (reference sequence). The CDR3 spans 17 residues. Trimming cost V 7 bases and J 5 bases, with 26 bases left between them. Via MiXCR, TCRdb re-called the reads, giving one row per CDR3 protein. Of fewer than 850,000 distinct CDR3 sequences in the sample, almost 30% are singletons; the top ten hold roughly 13%. Broader study findings: HLA-C-restricted CMV-specific TCR beta clonotypes prevailed in the ex vivo response.

The V gene is TRBV27, the J gene TRBJ1-1, with D possibly being TRBD1 (6 bases). This TCR derives from a human donor in good health (CMV status not recorded). Some clones in this sample may be carry-over from other donors' samples. The source material was cultured CD8+ T cells from PBMCs, sampled from culture after CMV antigen stimulation. The CDR3 nucleotides are TGTGCCAGCACCTCCCCCGCGGGGGGCACCCGGGGGACTGAAGCTTTCTTT. It is translated as CASTSPAGGTRGTEAFF.